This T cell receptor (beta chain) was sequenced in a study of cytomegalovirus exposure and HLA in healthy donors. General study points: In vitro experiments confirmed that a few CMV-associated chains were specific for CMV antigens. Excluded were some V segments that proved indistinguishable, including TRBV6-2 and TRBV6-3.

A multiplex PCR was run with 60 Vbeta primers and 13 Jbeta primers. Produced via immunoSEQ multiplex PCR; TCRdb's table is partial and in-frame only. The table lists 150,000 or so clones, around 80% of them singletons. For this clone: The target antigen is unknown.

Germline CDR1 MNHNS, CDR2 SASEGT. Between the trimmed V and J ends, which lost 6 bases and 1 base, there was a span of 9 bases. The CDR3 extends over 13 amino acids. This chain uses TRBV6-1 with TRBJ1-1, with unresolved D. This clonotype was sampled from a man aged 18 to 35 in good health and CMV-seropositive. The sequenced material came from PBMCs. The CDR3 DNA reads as TGTGCCAGCAGGCGGGAAGGGAACACTGAAGCTTTCTTT. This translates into CASRREGNTEAFF.